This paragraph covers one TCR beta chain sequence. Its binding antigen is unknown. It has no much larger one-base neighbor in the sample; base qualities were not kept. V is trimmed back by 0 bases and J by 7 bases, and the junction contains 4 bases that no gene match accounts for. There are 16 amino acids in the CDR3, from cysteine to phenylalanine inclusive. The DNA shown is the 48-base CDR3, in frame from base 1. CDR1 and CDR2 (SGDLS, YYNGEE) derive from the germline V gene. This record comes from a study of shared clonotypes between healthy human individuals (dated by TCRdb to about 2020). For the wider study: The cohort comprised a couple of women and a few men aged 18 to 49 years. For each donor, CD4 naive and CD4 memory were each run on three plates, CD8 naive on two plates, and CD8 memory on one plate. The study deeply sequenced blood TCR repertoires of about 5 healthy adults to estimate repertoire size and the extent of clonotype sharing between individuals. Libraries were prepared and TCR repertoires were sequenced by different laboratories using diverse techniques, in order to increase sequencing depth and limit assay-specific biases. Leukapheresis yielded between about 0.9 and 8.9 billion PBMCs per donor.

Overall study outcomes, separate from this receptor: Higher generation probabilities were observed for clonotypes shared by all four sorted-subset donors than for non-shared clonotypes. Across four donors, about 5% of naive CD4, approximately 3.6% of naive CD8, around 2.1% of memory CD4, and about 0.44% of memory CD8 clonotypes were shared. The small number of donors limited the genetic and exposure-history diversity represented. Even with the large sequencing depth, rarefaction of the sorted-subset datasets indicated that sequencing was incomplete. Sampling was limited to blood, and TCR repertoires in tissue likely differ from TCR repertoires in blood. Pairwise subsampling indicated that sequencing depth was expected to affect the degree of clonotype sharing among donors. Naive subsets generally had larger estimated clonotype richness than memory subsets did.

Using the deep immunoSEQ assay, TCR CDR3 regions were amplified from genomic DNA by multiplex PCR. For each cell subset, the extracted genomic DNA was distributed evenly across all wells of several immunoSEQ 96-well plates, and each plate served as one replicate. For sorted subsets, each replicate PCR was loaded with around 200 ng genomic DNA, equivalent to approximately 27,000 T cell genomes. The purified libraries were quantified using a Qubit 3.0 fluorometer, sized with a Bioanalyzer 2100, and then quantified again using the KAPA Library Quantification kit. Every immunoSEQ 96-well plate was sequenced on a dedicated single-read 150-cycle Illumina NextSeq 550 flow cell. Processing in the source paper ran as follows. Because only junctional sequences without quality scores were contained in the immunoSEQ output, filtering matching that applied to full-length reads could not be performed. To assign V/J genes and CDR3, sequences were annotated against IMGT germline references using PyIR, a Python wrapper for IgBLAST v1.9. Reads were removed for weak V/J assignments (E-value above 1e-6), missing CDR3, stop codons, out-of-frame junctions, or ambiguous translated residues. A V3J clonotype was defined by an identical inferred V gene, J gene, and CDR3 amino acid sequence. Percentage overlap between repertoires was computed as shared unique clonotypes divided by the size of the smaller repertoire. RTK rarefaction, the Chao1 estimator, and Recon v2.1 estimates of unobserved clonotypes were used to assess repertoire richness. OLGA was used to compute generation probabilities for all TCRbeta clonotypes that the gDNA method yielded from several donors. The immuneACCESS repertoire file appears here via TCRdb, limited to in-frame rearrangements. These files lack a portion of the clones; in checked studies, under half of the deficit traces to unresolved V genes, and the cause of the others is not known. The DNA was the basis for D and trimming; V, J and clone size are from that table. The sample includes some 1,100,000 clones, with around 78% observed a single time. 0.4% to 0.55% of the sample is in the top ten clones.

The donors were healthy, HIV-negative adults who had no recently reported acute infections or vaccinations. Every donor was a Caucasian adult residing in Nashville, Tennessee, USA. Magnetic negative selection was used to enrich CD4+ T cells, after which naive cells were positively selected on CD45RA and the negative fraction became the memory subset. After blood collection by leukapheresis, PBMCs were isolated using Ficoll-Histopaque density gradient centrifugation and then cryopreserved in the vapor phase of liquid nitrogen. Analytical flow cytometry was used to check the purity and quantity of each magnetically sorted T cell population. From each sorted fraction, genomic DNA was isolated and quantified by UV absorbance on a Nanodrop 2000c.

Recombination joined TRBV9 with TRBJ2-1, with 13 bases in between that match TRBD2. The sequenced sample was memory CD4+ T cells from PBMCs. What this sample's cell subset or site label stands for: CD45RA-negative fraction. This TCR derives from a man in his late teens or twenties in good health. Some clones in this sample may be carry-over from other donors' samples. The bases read TGTGCCAGCAGCGTAGTAGGGACTAGCGGGATTAATGAGCAGTTCTTC. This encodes CASSVVGTSGINEQFF.